Listed here is a single T cell receptor beta chain. Its antigen is unidentified. Germline CDR1 DFQATT, CDR2 SNEGSKA (reference sequence). V gave up 2 bases and J gave up 4 bases; unmatched junction bases: 8. The CDR3 consists of 16 residues. This sample stems from a study of T-cell reconstitution after alpha-beta-depleted transplantation in children. Whole-study findings and limits: As was reported, about two months after transplant, alpha-beta T cells came from several hundred expanded graft clones. At the one-year point after transplant, T-cell counts and TCRbeta diversity were found to come mostly from T cells that had been newly produced. Recipient T cells and thymic progenitors that survived gave rise to the high TCRbeta diversity observed at day 60 in some patients.

Unique molecular identifiers were incorporated into the prepared TCRbeta library. MiXCR, applied by TCRdb to the PCR reads, yields one record per CDR3 protein. The table has 700,000 to 950,000 distinct CDR3 sequences, about 16% seen once; the top ten hold approximately 5%. V and J are TRBV20-1 and TRBJ2-3, with 11 bases that match TRBD2. This clonotype was obtained from a male patient under 18 who had a stem cell transplant for acute lymphoblastic leukemia, so the T cells may come from the graft donor. The specimen comprised PBMCs, mostly from graft donor cells, sampled 360 days after TCRalphabeta/CD19-depleted stem cell transplant. In DNA, the CDR3 is TGCAGTGCTAGATTGTATAGCGGGAGGGTGGCAGATACGCAGTATTTT. Translation gives CSARLYSGRVADTQYF.